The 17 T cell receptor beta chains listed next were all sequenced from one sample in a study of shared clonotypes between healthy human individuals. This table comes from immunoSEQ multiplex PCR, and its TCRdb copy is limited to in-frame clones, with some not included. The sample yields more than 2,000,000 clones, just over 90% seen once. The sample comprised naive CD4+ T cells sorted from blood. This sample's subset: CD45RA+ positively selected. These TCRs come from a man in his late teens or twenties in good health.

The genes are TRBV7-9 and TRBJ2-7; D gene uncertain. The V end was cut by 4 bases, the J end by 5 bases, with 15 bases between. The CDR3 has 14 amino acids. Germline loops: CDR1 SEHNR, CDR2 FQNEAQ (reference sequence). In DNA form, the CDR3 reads TGTGCCAGCAGCTCCCAAGCATTTGTAAACGAGCAGTACTTC. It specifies CASSSQAFVNEQYF.

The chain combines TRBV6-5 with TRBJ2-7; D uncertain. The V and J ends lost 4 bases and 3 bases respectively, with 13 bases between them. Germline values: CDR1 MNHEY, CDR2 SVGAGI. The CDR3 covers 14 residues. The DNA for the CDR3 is TGTGCCAGCAGTTCCCCTAGAAGGATCTACGAGCAGTACTTC. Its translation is CASSSPRRIYEQYF.

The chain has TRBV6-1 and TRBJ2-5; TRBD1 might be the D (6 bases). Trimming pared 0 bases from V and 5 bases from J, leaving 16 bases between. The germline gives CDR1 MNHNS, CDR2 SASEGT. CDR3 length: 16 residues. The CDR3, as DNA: TGTGCCAGCAGTGAAGCTAGGACAGCCCACCGGGAGACCCAGTACTTC. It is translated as CASSEARTAHRETQYF.

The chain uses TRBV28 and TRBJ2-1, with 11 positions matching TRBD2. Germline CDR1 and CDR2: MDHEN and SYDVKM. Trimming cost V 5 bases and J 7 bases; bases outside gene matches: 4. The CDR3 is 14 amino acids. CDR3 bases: TGTGCCAGCAGTCCCGGGACTAGCGGAAATGAGCAGTTCTTC. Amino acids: CASSPGTSGNEQFF.

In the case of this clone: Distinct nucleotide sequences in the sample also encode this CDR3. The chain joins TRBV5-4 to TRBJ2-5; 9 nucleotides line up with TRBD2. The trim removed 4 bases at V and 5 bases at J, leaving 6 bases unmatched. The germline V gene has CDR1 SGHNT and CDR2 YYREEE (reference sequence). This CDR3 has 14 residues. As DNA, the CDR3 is TGTGCCAGCAGCCTTAGCGGGAGAGGCGAGACCCAGTACTTC. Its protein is CASSLSGRGETQYF.

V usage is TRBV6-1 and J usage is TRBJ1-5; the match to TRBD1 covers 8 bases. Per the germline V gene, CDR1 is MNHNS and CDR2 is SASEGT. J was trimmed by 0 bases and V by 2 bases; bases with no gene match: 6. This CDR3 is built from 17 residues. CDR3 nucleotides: TGTGCCAGCAGTGAACTGCAGGGGGCTTCTAGCAATCAGCCCCAGCATTTT. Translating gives CASSELQGASSNQPQHF.

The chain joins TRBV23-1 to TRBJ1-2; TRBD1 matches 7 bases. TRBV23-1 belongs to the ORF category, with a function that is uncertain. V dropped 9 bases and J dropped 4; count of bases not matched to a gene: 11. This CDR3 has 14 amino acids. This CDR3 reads CASPRTGETYGYTF. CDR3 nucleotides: TGCGCCAGTCCCCGGACAGGAGAAACCTATGGCTACACCTTC.

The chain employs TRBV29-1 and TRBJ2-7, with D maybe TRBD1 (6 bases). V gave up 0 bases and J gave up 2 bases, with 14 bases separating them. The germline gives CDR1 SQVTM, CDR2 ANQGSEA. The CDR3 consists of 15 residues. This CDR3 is CSVEDHGTRPYEQYF. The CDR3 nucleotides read TGCAGCGTTGAAGATCATGGGACAAGGCCCTACGAGCAGTACTTC.

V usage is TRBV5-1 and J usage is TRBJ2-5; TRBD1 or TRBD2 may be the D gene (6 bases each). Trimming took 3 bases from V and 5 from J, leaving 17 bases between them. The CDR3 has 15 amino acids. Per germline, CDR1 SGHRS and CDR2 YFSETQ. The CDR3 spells CASSSDGSGAETQYF. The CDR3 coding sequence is TGCGCCAGCAGCTCGGACGGGTCGGGGGCGGAGACCCAGTACTTC.

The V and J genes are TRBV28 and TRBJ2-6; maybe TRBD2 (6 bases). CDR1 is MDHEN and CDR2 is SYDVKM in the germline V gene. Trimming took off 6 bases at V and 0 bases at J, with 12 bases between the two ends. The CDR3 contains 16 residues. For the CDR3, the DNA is TGTGCCAGCAGGCCAGCGGGCTTCTCTGGGGCCAACGTCCTGACTTTC. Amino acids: CASRPAGFSGANVLTF.

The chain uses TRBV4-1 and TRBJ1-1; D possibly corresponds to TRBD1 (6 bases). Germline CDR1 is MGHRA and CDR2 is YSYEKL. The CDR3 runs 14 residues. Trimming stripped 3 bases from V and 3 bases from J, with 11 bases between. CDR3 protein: CASSHHGQYTEAFF. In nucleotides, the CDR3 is TGCGCCAGCAGCCACCACGGACAGTACACTGAAGCTTTCTTT.

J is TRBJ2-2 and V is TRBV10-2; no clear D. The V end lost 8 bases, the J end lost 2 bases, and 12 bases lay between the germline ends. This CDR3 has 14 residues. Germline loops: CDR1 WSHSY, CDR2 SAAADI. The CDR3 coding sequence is TGCGCCAGCCTAAATAGCAGAAACACCGGGGAGCTGTTTTTT. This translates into CASLNSRNTGELFF.

CDR3 region: CAISDGVGSQRGELFF. CDR3 bases: TGTGCCATCAGTGATGGTGTGGGTTCTCAACGGGGGGAGCTGTTTTTT. This rearrangement joins TRBV10-3 to TRBJ2-2; D is ambiguous. The CDR3 loop spans 16 amino acids. CDR1 and CDR2 (germline): ENHRY, SYGVKD. The V gene lost 3 bases and the J gene lost 8 bases, with 19 bases spanning the gap.

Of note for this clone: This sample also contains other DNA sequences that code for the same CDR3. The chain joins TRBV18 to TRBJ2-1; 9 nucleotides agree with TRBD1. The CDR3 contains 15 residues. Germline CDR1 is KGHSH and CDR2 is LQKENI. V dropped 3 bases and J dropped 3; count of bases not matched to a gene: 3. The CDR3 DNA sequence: TGTGCCAGCTCACCGGGACAGGGCGGCTACAATGAGCAGTTCTTC. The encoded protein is CASSPGQGGYNEQFF.

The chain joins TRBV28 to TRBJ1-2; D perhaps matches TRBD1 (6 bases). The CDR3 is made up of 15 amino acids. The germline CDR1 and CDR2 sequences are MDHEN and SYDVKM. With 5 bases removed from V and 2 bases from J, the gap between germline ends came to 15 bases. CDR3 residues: CASSPPPGQNYGYTF. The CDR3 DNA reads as TGTGCCAGCAGTCCACCCCCGGGACAAAACTATGGCTACACCTTC.

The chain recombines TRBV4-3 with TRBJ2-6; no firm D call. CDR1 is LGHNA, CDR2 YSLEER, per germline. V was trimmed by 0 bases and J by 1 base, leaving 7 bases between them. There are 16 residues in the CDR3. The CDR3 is CASSQDNFSGANVLTF. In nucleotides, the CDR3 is TGCGCCAGCAGCCAAGACAACTTTTCTGGGGCCAACGTCCTGACTTTC.

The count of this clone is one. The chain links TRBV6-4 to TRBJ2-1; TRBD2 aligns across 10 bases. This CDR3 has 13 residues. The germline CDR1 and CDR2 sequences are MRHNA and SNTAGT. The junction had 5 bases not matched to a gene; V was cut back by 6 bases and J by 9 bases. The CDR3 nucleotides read TGTGCCAGCAGGCCCAGCGGGGGGGCTGAGCAGTTCTTC. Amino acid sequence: CASRPSGGAEQFF.